This is a list of T cell receptor beta chains from one sample in a study of shared clonotypes between healthy human individuals. Method: immunoSEQ multiplex PCR; TCRdb's copy keeps in-frame clones and lacks some. This table has about 470,000 clones, 70% to 80% appearing once. Sequencing was done on a sample of PBMCs. The receptors were sampled from a woman aged 40 to 50 in good health. Some clones in this sample may be carry-over from other donors' samples. CDR3s include the opening cysteine and the closing phenylalanine or tryptophan. Fields, in order: clone size, J gene, V gene, D gene, CDR3 length, CDR3 protein, CDR3 DNA. The D gene is left open where the match is weak. Not every row has a clone size; where given, it reads once, few, many or a size class.

abundance: NA
j_gene: TRBJ2-7
v_gene: TRBV4-1
d_gene: NA
len: 13
CDR3aa: CASSQSFSYEQYF
CDR3nt: TGCGCCAGCAGCCAATCCTTCAGCTACGAGCAGTACTTC

abundance: NA
j_gene: TRBJ2-7
v_gene: TRBV27
d_gene: TRBD1
len: 15
CDR3aa: CASRRGQGDSYEQYF
CDR3nt: TGTGCCAGCAGGAGGGGACAGGGGGACTCCTACGAGCAGTACTTC

abundance: NA
j_gene: TRBJ1-4
v_gene: TRBV28
d_gene: NA
len: 15
CDR3aa: CASSLLGATNEKLFF
CDR3nt: TGTGCCAGCAGTTTATTGGGGGCAACTAATGAAAAACTGTTTTTT

abundance: NA
j_gene: TRBJ2-3
v_gene: TRBV14
d_gene: NA
len: 15
CDR3aa: CASSQVGQGADTQYF
CDR3nt: TGTGCCAGCAGCCAAGTGGGCCAGGGCGCAGATACGCAGTATTTT

abundance: NA
j_gene: TRBJ2-7
v_gene: TRBV18
d_gene: TRBD1
len: 14
CDR3aa: CASSRDRGLVEQYF
CDR3nt: TGTGCCAGCTCCCGGGACAGGGGCTTGGTCGAGCAGTACTTC

abundance: few
j_gene: TRBJ2-7
v_gene: TRBV6-1
d_gene: NA
len: 16
CDR3aa: CASSESWWASSYEQYF
CDR3nt: TGTGCCAGCAGTGAATCTTGGTGGGCGTCCTCCTACGAGCAGTACTTC

abundance: once
j_gene: TRBJ2-3
v_gene: TRBV5-1
d_gene: NA
len: 13
CDR3aa: CASSSVPTDTQYF
CDR3nt: TGCGCCAGCAGCTCCGTACCCACAGATACGCAGTATTTT

abundance: once
j_gene: TRBJ2-3
v_gene: TRBV7-6
d_gene: TRBD2
len: 15
CDR3aa: CASSLATSVPDTQYF
CDR3nt: TGTGCCAGCAGCTTAGCGACTAGCGTCCCAGATACGCAGTATTTT

abundance: NA
j_gene: TRBJ2-1
v_gene: TRBV2
d_gene: TRBD2
len: 15
CDR3aa: CASSRLAGSYNEQFF
CDR3nt: TGTGCCAGCAGTAGACTAGCCGGCTCCTACAATGAGCAGTTCTTC

abundance: NA
j_gene: TRBJ2-4
v_gene: TRBV2
d_gene: NA
len: 14
CDR3aa: CASSDPLAKNIQYF
CDR3nt: TGTGCCAGCAGTGATCCCCTAGCCAAAAACATTCAGTACTTC

abundance: NA
j_gene: TRBJ1-1
v_gene: TRBV18
d_gene: TRBD1
len: 13
CDR3aa: CASSLNTGAEAFF
CDR3nt: TGTGCCAGCTCACTTAACACAGGGGCAGAAGCTTTCTTT

abundance: NA
j_gene: TRBJ2-3
v_gene: TRBV5-4
d_gene: TRBD2
len: 16
CDR3aa: CASSLGLAGGVDTQYF
CDR3nt: TGTGCCAGCAGCCTGGGACTAGCGGGAGGTGTAGATACGCAGTATTTT

abundance: NA
j_gene: TRBJ2-7
v_gene: TRBV9
d_gene: NA
len: 12
CDR3aa: CASSVEMDEQYF
CDR3nt: TGTGCCAGCAGCGTAGAGATGGACGAGCAGTACTTC

abundance: NA
j_gene: TRBJ1-1
v_gene: TRBV18
d_gene: TRBD1
len: 14
CDR3aa: CASSQGQGVTEAFF
CDR3nt: TGTGCCAGCTCACAGGGACAGGGGGTCACTGAAGCTTTCTTT

abundance: NA
j_gene: TRBJ2-5
v_gene: TRBV7-7
d_gene: NA
len: 14
CDR3aa: CASSLVEGGETQYF
CDR3nt: TGTGCCAGCAGCTTAGTTGAGGGGGGAGAGACCCAGTACTTC

abundance: once
j_gene: TRBJ2-3
v_gene: TRBV6-5
d_gene: NA
len: 14
CDR3aa: CASSYDWGTDTQYF
CDR3nt: TGTGCCAGCAGTTACGACTGGGGCACAGATACGCAGTATTTT

abundance: NA
j_gene: TRBJ2-2
v_gene: TRBV10-2
d_gene: NA
len: 11
CDR3aa: CASSDTGELFF
CDR3nt: TGCGCCAGCAGTGACACCGGGGAGCTGTTTTTT

abundance: once
j_gene: TRBJ2-3
v_gene: TRBV10-1
d_gene: TRBD1
len: 14
CDR3aa: CASSLGQGADTQYF
CDR3nt: TGCGCCAGCAGTCTGGGACAGGGTGCAGATACGCAGTATTTT

abundance: few
j_gene: TRBJ1-2
v_gene: TRBV5-1
d_gene: NA
len: 13
CDR3aa: CASSLMGEGGYTF
CDR3nt: TGCGCCAGCAGCTTGATGGGGGAGGGCGGCTACACCTTC

abundance: many
j_gene: TRBJ2-6
v_gene: TRBV7-2
d_gene: NA
len: 16
CDR3aa: CASSLPGVSGANVLTF
CDR3nt: TGTGCCAGCAGCTTACCGGGAGTCTCTGGGGCCAACGTCCTGACTTTC

abundance: NA
j_gene: TRBJ1-5
v_gene: TRBV19
d_gene: NA
len: 13
CDR3aa: CASSILANQPQHF
CDR3nt: TGTGCCAGTAGTATATTGGCCAATCAGCCCCAGCATTTT

abundance: NA
j_gene: TRBJ2-5
v_gene: TRBV27
d_gene: NA
len: 12
CDR3aa: CASSKLQETQYF
CDR3nt: TGTGCCAGCAGTAAACTTCAAGAGACCCAGTACTTC

abundance: NA
j_gene: TRBJ1-5
v_gene: TRBV7-3
d_gene: NA
len: 14
CDR3aa: CASTYRTSNQPQHF
CDR3nt: TGTGCCAGCACCTACAGGACTAGCAATCAGCCCCAGCATTTT

abundance: NA
j_gene: TRBJ2-5
v_gene: TRBV19
d_gene: TRBD2
len: 14
CDR3aa: CASSGHSGSETQYF
CDR3nt: TGTGCCAGTAGTGGGCATAGCGGGAGTGAGACCCAGTACTTC

abundance: NA
j_gene: TRBJ1-3
v_gene: TRBV4-3
d_gene: TRBD1
len: 14
CDR3aa: CASSWDSSGNTIYF
CDR3nt: TGCGCCAGCAGCTGGGACAGCTCTGGAAACACCATATATTTT